These T cell receptor beta chains were read from a single sample in a study of shared clonotypes between healthy human individuals. Libraries were prepared by immunoSEQ multiplex PCR; TCRdb keeps only in-frame clonotypes and omits some of them. The data hold about 2,500,000 clones, with just over 90% observed a single time. Material for sequencing was naive CD4+ T cells sorted from blood. These receptors all come from a man in his late teens or twenties in good health. The CDR3 runs from the conserved cysteine through the conserved F or W. The D gene is left open where the match is weak.

j_gene	v_gene	d_gene	CDR3nt	CDR3aa
TRBJ2-5	TRBV7-9	TRBD1	TGTGCCAGCAGCATGACAGGGATCGGGACCCAGTACTTC	CASSMTGIGTQYF
TRBJ2-2	TRBV30	.	TGTGCCTGGAGCCGGAACGGGGAGCTGTTTTTT	CAWSRNGELFF
TRBJ1-5	TRBV4-3	.	TGCGCCAGCAGCCAAGCACTGGGATCCCTTAGCAATCAGCCCCAGCATTTT	CASSQALGSLSNQPQHF
TRBJ1-1	TRBV5-1	.	TGCGCCAGCAGCTTACAGGGCGGTATGAACACTGAAGCTTTCTTT	CASSLQGGMNTEAFF
TRBJ1-2	TRBV6-5	TRBD1	TGTGCCAGCAGGAAGGACAGGGCCTCTATTTACGGCTACACCTTC	CASRKDRASIYGYTF
TRBJ2-5	TRBV7-2	TRBD1	TGTGCCAGCAGCCCAACGGGACAGGGTAGGGAGACCCAGTACTTC	CASSPTGQGRETQYF
TRBJ1-2	TRBV27	TRBD1	TGTGCCAGCAGTCCCCGTTTGGACAGGGTCTCCTATGGCTACACCTTC	CASSPRLDRVSYGYTF
TRBJ1-1	TRBV7-9	TRBD1	TGTGCCAGCAGCTACTACCCCCCAGACAGGGGGATCGAGAACACTGAAGCTTTCTTT	CASSYYPPDRGIENTEAFF
TRBJ2-1	TRBV11-3	.	TGTGCCAGCAGCTTATCGTCGTTCAGGGAGCAGTTCTTC	CASSLSSFREQFF
TRBJ2-7	TRBV13	TRBD1	TGTGCCAGCAGCTCCCGTAGACAGGGGGTAGCCTACGAGCAGTACTTC	CASSSRRQGVAYEQYF
TRBJ1-6	TRBV9	TRBD1	TGTGCCAGCAGCGTAGGGGACAGACGGTCACCCCTCCACTTT	CASSVGDRRSPLHF